This T cell receptor (beta chain) was captured in a study of response to subunit inactivated influenza vaccine. As for this clonotype: Its matching antigen is unknown.

Broader study findings: The authors offered the suggestion that each seasonal influenza vaccination recruits few new T cells.

V was cut by 2 bases and J by 6 bases, with 12 bases left in between. Germline CDR1 reads KGHSH; CDR2 reads LQKENI. The CDR3 has 14 amino acids. TCRdb used MiXCR to reprocess the RT-PCR reads, holding one entry per CDR3 protein. The table records around 320,000 distinct CDR3 sequences, approximately 21% of them present only once. This chain uses TRBV18 with TRBJ2-3; D unresolved. This clonotype was obtained from a man aged 45 to 70 who received an inactivated influenza vaccine. Sequencing used PBMCs from blood, obtained about 20 months after vaccination. CDR3 sequence: CASSPIPRIDTQYF. The CDR3 DNA sequence: TGTGCCAGCTCACCAATCCCGCGTATTGATACGCAGTATTTT. Full variable domain (remainder filled in from reference TRBV18 and TRBJ2-3): NAGVMQNPRHLVRRRGQEARLRCSPMKGHSHVYWYRQLPEEGLKFMVYLQKENIIDESGMPKERFSAEFPKEGPSILRIQQVVRGDSAAYFCASSPIPRIDTQYFGPGTRLTVL.